A single sample is the source of the 13 T cell receptor beta chains below, sequenced in a study of T cell responses to AZD1222 COVID-19 vaccine. Repertoires were generated with immunoSEQ multiplex PCR, while TCRdb's copy carries only in-frame clones and drops some. The sample lists 120,000 or so clones, approximately 88% seen once, with about 29% in the top ten. Sequences were derived from peripheral blood, sampled on day 0 of AZD1222 vaccination. The receptors stem from an adult in good health.

V is TRBV9 and J is TRBJ1-1; the D is unclear. The germline gives CDR1 SGDLS, CDR2 YYNGEE. V was shortened by 3 bases and J by 5 bases, with 17 bases between the two germline ends. The CDR3 is made up of 15 amino acids. CDR3 amino acids: CASSAWREGWTEAFF. The CDR3 DNA sequence: TGTGCCAGCAGCGCTTGGAGGGAGGGATGGACTGAAGCTTTCTTT.

The rearrangement joins TRBV4-3 to TRBJ2-7; D may be TRBD1 (6 bases). Germline V lookup: CDR1 LGHNA, CDR2 YSLEER. The CDR3 sequence is 14 residues long. With 1 base removed from V and 2 bases from J, the gap between germline ends came to 9 bases. In nucleotides, the CDR3 is TGCGCCAGCAGCCAAGGACAGGCTGCCTACGAGCAGTACTTC. Translating gives CASSQGQAAYEQYF.

This chain connects TRBV3-1 (or the pseudogene TRBV3-2) to TRBJ2-3; the match to TRBD2 covers 9 bases. The CDR3 is made up of 15 amino acids. The germline gives CDR1 LGHDT, CDR2 YNNKEL (reference sequence). J was trimmed by 6 bases and V by 2 bases; bases with no gene match: 6. CDR3 bases: TGTGCCAGCAGCCAATACCGGACTAGCGCCGATACGCAGTATTTT. It specifies CASSQYRTSADTQYF.

The chain carries TRBV20-1 and TRBJ1-1, with a possible D match to TRBD1 (5 bases). CDR1 is DFQATT and CDR2 is SNEGSKA in the germline V gene (reference sequence). With 3 bases removed from V and 1 base from J, the gap between germline ends came to 9 bases. The CDR3 covers 13 residues. CDR3 region: CSASLGTNTEAFF. DNA of the CDR3: TGCAGTGCTAGTCTGGGGACGAACACTGAAGCTTTCTTT.

The V gene is TRBV5-3, the J gene TRBJ2-2; 7 bases are shared with TRBD1. TRBV5-3 is an open reading frame, and its role is uncertain. The CDR3 is 15 residues long. Unmatched junction bases numbered 2, after V lost 1 base and J lost 2 bases. CDR3 protein: CARSLRGRNTGELFF. CDR3 DNA: TGTGCCAGAAGCTTGAGGGGGCGTAACACCGGGGAGCTGTTTTTT.

This clone was seen only a few times. The chain has TRBV7-6 and TRBJ1-2, with TRBD1 matching 11 bases. V lost 4 bases and J lost 4; bases outside the gene matches: 8. There are 16 residues in the CDR3. Germline V gene sequence: CDR1 SGHVS, CDR2 FNYEAQ. The CDR3 here is CASSSDTGTGGYGYTF. The CDR3 bases are TGTGCCAGCAGCTCGGATACCGGGACAGGGGGCTATGGCTACACCTTC.

The J gene is TRBJ2-1, the V gene TRBV3-1 (or the pseudogene TRBV3-2), with 12 bases lining up with TRBD2. V gave up 3 bases and J gave up 4 bases; unmatched junction bases: 7. Germline values: CDR1 LGHDT, CDR2 YNNKEL (reference sequence). This CDR3 has 17 residues. The CDR3 DNA follows: TGTGCCAGCAGCCATGCTAGGACTAGCGGGGCGTACAATGAGCAGTTCTTC. Translating gives CASSHARTSGAYNEQFF.

This clone was counted a single time. V and J are TRBV7-3 and TRBJ2-1; maybe TRBD2 (6 bases). The V gene lost 8 bases and the J gene lost 10 bases, with 12 bases spanning the gap. CDR1 is SGHTA and CDR2 is FQGTGA in the germline V gene. The CDR3 loop spans 11 amino acids. The CDR3 sequence: CASGSGREQFF. CDR3 nucleotide sequence: TGTGCCAGCGGTAGCGGAAGGGAGCAGTTCTTC.

J is TRBJ1-4 and V is TRBV12-3 or TRBV12-4; a possible D gene is TRBD1 (6 bases). CDR3 length: 13 amino acids. Trimming stripped 3 bases from V and 8 bases from J, with 10 bases between. CDR3 residues: CASSLGGGEKLFF. The CDR3 nucleotides read TGTGCCAGCAGTTTGGGGGGCGGCGAAAAACTGTTTTTT.

The genes are TRBV6-5 and TRBJ1-5; D gene ambiguous. This CDR3 is built from 13 residues. Germline-derived CDR1 and CDR2 are MNHEY and SVGAGI. Trimming removed 2 bases from V and 9 bases from J, with 11 bases in between. This CDR3 reads CASSYGPHRPQHF. As DNA, the CDR3 is TGTGCCAGCAGTTACGGACCCCACCGGCCCCAGCATTTT.

The chain combines TRBV7-9 with TRBJ2-3; D may be TRBD1 or TRBD2 (5 bases each). Germline V gene data show CDR1 as SEHNR and CDR2 as FQNEAQ (reference sequence). V shed 2 bases and J shed 0 bases, with 9 bases lying between them. The CDR3 spans 15 residues. The DNA of the CDR3 is TGTGCCAGCAGCTTATGGGGACCGAGCACAGATACGCAGTATTTT. It specifies CASSLWGPSTDTQYF.

The chain recombines TRBV7-6 with TRBJ2-2; 10 bases map to TRBD2. In germline, CDR1 is SGHVS, CDR2 FNYEAQ. The V gene end was trimmed by 4 bases and the J gene end by 7 bases; junction bases not matched to a gene: 6. The CDR3 runs to 15 residues. The CDR3 protein is CASSSLAGVGGELFF. The CDR3 region has the DNA TGTGCCAGCAGCTCCCTAGCGGGAGTGGGCGGGGAGCTGTTTTTT.

The genes are TRBV13 and TRBJ1-2; D not resolved. CDR1 PRHDT and CDR2 FYEKMQ come from the germline V gene (reference sequence). V was pared by 1 base and J by 1 base, with 13 bases between. The CDR3 sequence is 16 residues long. CDR3 nucleotides: TGTGCCAGCAGCTTAGAGCCCTCAGATTATAACTATGGCTACACCTTC. Translating it yields CASSLEPSDYNYGYTF.